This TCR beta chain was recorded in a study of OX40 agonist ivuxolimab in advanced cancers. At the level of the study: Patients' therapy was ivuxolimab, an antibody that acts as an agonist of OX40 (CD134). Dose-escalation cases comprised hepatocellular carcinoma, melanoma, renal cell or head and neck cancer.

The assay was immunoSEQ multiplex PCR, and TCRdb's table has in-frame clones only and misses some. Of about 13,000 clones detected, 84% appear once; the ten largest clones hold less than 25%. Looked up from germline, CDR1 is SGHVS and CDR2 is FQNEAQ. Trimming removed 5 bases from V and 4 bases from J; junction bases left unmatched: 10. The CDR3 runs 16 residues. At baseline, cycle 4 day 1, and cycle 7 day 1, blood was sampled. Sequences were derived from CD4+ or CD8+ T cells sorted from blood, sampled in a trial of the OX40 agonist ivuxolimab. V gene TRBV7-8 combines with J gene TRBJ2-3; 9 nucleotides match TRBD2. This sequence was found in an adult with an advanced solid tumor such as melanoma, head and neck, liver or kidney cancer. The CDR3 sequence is CASSVGLAGIADTQYF. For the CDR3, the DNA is TGTGCCAGCAGCGTTGGGCTAGCGGGGATCGCAGATACGCAGTATTTT. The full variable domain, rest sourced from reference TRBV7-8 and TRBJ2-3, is GAGVSQSPRYKVAKRGQDVALRCDPISGHVSLFWYQQALGQGPEFLTYFQNEAQLDKSGLPSDRFFAERPEGSVSTLKIQRTQQEDSAVYLCASSVGLAGIADTQYFGPGTRLTVL.